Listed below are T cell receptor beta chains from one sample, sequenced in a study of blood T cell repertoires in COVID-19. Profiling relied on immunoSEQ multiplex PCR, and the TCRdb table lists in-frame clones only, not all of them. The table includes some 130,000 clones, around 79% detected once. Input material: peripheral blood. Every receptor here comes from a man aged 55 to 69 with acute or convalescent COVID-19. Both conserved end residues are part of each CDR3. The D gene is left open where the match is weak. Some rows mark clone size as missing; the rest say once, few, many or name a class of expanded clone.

CSAALLAGVFF,TGCAGTGCCGCCCTACTAGCGGGGGTGTTCTTC,TRBJ2-1,TRBV20-1,TRBD2,once
CASSAAGTPGYTF,TGTGCCAGCTCTGCCGCAGGGACTCCTGGCTACACCTTC,TRBJ1-2,TRBV18,-,few
CASTHRGGGQPQHF,TGTGCCAGTACGCACAGGGGAGGCGGTCAGCCCCAGCATTTT,TRBJ1-5,TRBV27,TRBD1,few
CASTLGLTTSYEQYF,TGTGCCAGCACTTTGGGGCTGACCACCTCCTACGAGCAGTACTTC,TRBJ2-7,TRBV7-8,-,-
CASSLNFDSREQYF,TGTGCCAGCAGCTTAAATTTTGACAGTCGCGAGCAGTACTTC,TRBJ2-7,TRBV7-2,-,-
CAISEGSKGALNTEAFF,TGTGCCATCAGTGAGGGCTCCAAGGGGGCTTTGAACACTGAAGCTTTCTTT,TRBJ1-1,TRBV10-3,TRBD1,-
CASSPGSRGEQYF,TGTGCCAGCAGCCCAGGGTCTAGGGGGGAGCAGTACTTC,TRBJ2-7,TRBV27,-,few
CASSRGQGASYEQYF,TGTGCCAGCAGCAGGGGACAGGGGGCCTCCTACGAGCAGTACTTC,TRBJ2-7,TRBV9,TRBD1,once
CASSPPQGLNTGELFF,TGTGCCAGCTCACCCCCTCAGGGGTTGAACACCGGGGAGCTGTTTTTT,TRBJ2-2,TRBV18,-,-
CASRRVGGDRTGELFF,TGTGCCAGTAGACGGGTCGGGGGAGACAGAACCGGGGAGCTGTTTTTT,TRBJ2-2,TRBV19,-,-
CASRRSATDTQYF,TGTGCCAGCAGAAGGAGCGCTACAGATACGCAGTATTTT,TRBJ2-3,TRBV28,-,-
CASNTRLGLARADTQYF,TGTGCCAGTAACACCCGGCTCGGACTAGCTCGCGCAGATACGCAGTATTTT,TRBJ2-3,TRBV19,TRBD2,few
CASSQEVAGGPGNEQFF,TGCGCCAGCAGCCAAGAGGTAGCGGGAGGGCCGGGCAATGAGCAGTTCTTC,TRBJ2-1,TRBV4-1,TRBD2,-
CASSLNPSGADTQYF,TGCGCCAGCAGTCTAAATCCTTCGGGGGCAGATACGCAGTATTTT,TRBJ2-3,TRBV4-3,-,-
CAWSPVSSYNEQFF,TGTGCCTGGAGTCCGGTGAGCTCCTACAATGAGCAGTTCTTC,TRBJ2-1,TRBV30,-,-
CASSPLLGTGVYGYTF,TGTGCCAGTAGTCCGCTCCTTGGGACAGGCGTCTATGGCTACACCTTC,TRBJ1-2,TRBV19,TRBD1,-
CASSMLAGVSYEQYF,TGTGCCAGTAGTATGTTAGCGGGAGTTTCCTACGAGCAGTACTTC,TRBJ2-7,TRBV19,TRBD2,-